This entry features one TCR beta chain sequence. The data were taken from a study of CD4 T cells in relation to SARS-CoV-2 and coronaviruses. Measured with immunoSEQ multiplex PCR; TCRdb has only the in-frame clones, and not every one. The table includes tens of thousands of clones, around 85% detected once. This CDR3 has 13 amino acids. Per germline, CDR1 SGHTA and CDR2 FQGNSA. Trimming took off 3 bases at V and 1 base at J, with 7 bases between the two ends. The receptor was isolated from an adult with COVID-19. The sequencing input was memory CD4+ T cells from PBMCs. The chain employs TRBV7-2 and TRBJ2-7, with a tentative D call TRBD2 (6 bases). CDR3: CASSFAGSYEQYF. In DNA form, the CDR3 reads TGTGCCAGCAGCTTTGCGGGATCCTACGAGCAGTACTTC.